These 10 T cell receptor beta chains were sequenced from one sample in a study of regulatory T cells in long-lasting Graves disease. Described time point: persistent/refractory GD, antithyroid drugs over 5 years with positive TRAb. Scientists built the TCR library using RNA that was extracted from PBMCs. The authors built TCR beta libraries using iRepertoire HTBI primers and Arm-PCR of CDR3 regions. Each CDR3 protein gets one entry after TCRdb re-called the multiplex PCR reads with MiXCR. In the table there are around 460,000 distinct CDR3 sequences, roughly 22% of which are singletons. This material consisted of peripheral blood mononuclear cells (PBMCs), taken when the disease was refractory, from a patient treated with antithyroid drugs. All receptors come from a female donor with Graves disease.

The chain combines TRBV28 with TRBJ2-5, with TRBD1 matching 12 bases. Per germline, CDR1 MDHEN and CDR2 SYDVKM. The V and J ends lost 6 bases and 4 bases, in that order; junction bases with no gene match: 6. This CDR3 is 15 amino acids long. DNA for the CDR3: TGTGCCAGCAGCACCGGGACAGGGGGCGTAGAGACCCAGTACTTC. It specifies CASSTGTGGVETQYF.

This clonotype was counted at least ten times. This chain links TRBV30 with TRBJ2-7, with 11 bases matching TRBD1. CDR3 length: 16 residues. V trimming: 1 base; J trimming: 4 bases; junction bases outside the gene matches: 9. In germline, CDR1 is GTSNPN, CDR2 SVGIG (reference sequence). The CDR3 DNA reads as TGTGCCTGGAGTGAAGTACTTGGACAGGGGGCTTACGAGCAGTACTTC. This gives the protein CAWSEVLGQGAYEQYF.

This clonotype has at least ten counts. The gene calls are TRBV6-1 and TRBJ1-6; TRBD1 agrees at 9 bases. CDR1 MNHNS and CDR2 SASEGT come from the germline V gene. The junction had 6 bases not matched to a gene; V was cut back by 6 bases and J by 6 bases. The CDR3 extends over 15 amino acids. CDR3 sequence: CASRQTGGTNSPLHF. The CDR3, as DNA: TGTGCCAGCAGGCAAACAGGGGGCACTAATTCACCCCTCCACTTT.

CDR3 residues: CASSYAATGFYNYGYTF. The CDR3 bases are TGTGCCAGCAGTTACGCCGCGACAGGGTTTTACAACTATGGCTACACCTTC. The chain uses TRBV6-2 or TRBV6-3 and TRBJ1-2; 7 bases line up with TRBD1. CDR3 size: 17 residues. From germline, CDR1 is MNHEY and CDR2 SVGEGT. After removal of 2 bases from V and 2 bases from J, the junction contained 11 bases not matched to a gene.

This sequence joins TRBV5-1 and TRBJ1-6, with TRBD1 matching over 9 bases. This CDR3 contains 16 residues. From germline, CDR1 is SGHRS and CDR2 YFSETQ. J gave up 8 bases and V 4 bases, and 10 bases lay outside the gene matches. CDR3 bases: TGCGCCAGCAGCCCTCCGGGACAGGGTATAGATTCACCCCTCCACTTT. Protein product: CASSPPGQGIDSPLHF. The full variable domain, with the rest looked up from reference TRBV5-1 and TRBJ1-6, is KAGVTQTPRYLIKTRGQQVTLSCSPISGHRSVSWYQQTPGQGLQFLFEYFSETQRNKGNFPGRFSGRQFSNSRSEMNVSTLELGDSALYLCASSPPGQGIDSPLHFGNGTRLTVT.

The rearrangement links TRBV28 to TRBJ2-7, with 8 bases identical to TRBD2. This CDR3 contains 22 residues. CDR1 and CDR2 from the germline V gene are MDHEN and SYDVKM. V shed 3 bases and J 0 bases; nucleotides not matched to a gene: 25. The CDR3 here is CASSFSTTGTLAGSPPSYEQYF. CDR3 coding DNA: TGTGCCAGCAGTTTTTCTACTACCGGGACATTAGCGGGGTCGCCCCCCTCCTACGAGCAGTACTTC.

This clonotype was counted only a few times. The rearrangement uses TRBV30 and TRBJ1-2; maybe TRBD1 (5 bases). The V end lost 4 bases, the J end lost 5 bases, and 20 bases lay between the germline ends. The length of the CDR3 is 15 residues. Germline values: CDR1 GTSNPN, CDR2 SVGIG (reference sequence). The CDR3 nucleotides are TGTGCCTGGATCGCAGGAGCAGGCAGGGAGTATGGCTACACCTTC. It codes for CAWIAGAGREYGYTF.

The CDR3 region has the DNA TGCAGTGCTAGGAGGGGCAGCGTGAACACTGAAGCTTTCTTT. It specifies CSARRGSVNTEAFF. The V call is TRBV20-1, the J call TRBJ1-1; tentatively, D is TRBD1 (5 bases). The CDR3 covers 14 residues. V was shortened by 3 bases and J by 0 bases, with 11 bases between the two germline ends. Germline loops: CDR1 DFQATT, CDR2 SNEGSKA (reference sequence).

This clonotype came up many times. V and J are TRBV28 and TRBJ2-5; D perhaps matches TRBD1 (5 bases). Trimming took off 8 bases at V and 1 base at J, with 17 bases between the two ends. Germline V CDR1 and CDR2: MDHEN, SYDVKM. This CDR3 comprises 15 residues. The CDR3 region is CASDRTFLGQETQYF. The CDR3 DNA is TGTGCCAGCGACAGAACCTTCCTGGGCCAAGAGACCCAGTACTTC.

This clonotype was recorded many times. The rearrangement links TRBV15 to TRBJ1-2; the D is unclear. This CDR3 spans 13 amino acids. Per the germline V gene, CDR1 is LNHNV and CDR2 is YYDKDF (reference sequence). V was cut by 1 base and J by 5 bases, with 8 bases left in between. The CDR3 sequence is CATSRGGRYGYTF. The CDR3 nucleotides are TGTGCCACCAGCAGAGGAGGGAGATATGGCTACACCTTC.